This entry describes one T cell receptor beta chain. The CDR3 contains 17 residues. The germline V gene encodes CDR1 KGHSH and CDR2 LQKENI. V was shortened by 1 base and J by 7 bases, with 17 bases between the two germline ends. These data are taken from a study of blood T cell repertoires in COVID-19. As for the study in general: Acute and convalescent COVID-19 specimens originated in the United States, Italy and Spain. Sources were T cells, B-cell-depleted T cells, or PBMCs; the material itself was cDNA or gDNA.

This table comes from immunoSEQ multiplex PCR, and its TCRdb copy is limited to in-frame clones, with some not included. This sample has under 350,000 clones, with approximately 83% found just once. The TCR comes from a woman in her 70s with acute or convalescent COVID-19. This rearrangement joins TRBV18 to TRBJ1-6; possibly TRBD1 for D (5 bases). The sample comprised peripheral blood. The CDR3 reads CASSPLGGRGQNSPLHF. The CDR3 nucleotides read TGTGCCAGCTCACCACTGGGCGGGCGGGGCCAAAATTCACCCCTCCACTTT.